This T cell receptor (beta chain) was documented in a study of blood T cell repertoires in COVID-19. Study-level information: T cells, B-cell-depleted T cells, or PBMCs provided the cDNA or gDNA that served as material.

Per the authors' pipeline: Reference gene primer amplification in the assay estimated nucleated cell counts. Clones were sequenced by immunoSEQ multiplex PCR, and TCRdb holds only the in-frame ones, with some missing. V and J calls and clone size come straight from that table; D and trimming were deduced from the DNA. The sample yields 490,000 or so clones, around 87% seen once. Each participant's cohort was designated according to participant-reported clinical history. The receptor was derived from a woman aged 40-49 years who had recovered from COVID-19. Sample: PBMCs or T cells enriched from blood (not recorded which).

CDR3 in amino acids: CASSAYRDNAQYF. CDR3 sequence (DNA): TGTGCCAGCAGCGCTTACCGGGACAACGCGCAGTATTTT. The chain joins TRBV9 to TRBJ2-3; possible D gene TRBD1, 6 bases. The V and J ends lost 3 bases and 10 bases respectively, with 15 bases between them. This CDR3 is built from 13 residues. From germline, CDR1 is SGDLS and CDR2 YYNGEE. The variable domain in full, with the rest retrieved from reference TRBV9 and TRBJ2-3, is DSGVTQTPKHLITATGQRVTLRCSPRSGDLSVYWYQQSLDQGLQFLIQYYNGEERAKGNILERFSAQQFPDLHSELNLSSLELGDSALYFCASSAYRDNAQYFGPGTRLTVL.